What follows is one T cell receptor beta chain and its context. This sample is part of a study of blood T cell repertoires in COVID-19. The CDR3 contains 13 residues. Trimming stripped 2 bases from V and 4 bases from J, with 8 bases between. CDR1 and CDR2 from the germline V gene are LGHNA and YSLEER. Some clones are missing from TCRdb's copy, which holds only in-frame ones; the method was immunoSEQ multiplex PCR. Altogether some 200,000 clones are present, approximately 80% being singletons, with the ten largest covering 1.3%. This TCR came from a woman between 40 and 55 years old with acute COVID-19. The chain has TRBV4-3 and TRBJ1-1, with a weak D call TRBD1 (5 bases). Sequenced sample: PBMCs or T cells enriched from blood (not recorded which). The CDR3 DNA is TGCGCCAGCAGCCAATCTAGGGGCACTGAAGCTTTCTTT. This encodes CASSQSRGTEAFF.